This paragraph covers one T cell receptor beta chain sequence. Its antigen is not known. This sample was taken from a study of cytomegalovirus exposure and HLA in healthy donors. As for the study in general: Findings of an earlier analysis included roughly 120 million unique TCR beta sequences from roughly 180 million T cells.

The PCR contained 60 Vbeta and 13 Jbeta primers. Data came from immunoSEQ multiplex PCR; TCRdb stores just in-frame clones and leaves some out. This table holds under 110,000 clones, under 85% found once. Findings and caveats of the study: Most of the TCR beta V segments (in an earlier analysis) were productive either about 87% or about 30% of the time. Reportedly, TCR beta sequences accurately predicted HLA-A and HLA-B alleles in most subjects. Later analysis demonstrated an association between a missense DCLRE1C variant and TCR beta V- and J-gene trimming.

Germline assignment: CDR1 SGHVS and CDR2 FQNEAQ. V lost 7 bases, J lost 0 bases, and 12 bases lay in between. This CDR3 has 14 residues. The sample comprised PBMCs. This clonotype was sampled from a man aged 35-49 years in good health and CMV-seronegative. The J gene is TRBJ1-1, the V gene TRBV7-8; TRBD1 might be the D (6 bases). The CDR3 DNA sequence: TGTGCCAGCAAGTGGACAGAAATGAACACTGAAGCTTTCTTT. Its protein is CASKWTEMNTEAFF.